Listed below are T cell receptor beta chains from one sample, sequenced in a study of T cell responses to AZD1222 COVID-19 vaccine. Using immunoSEQ multiplex PCR, the repertoire was profiled, and TCRdb retains in-frame clones only, with some absent. This sample has roughly 79,000 clones, with around 73% found just once. Here the sequenced sample was peripheral blood, taken on day 0 of AZD1222 vaccination. These receptors were obtained from an adult in good health. Both conserved end residues are part of each CDR3. The order of the fields is clone size, D gene, J gene, V gene, CDR3 DNA, CDR3 protein. D genes are given only for firm matches. Rows may omit the clone size; those that give it use once, few, many or a size class.

>.|.|TRBJ1-5|TRBV2
TGTGCCAGCAGTGAAGGGTCAAATCAGCCCCAGCATTTT
CASSEGSNQPQHF
>.|.|TRBJ2-7|TRBV2
TGTGCCAGCAGTAGACAGGTACACGAGCAGTACTTC
CASSRQVHEQYF
>.|.|TRBJ1-1|TRBV30
TGTGCCTGGATTTTGGGCACTGAAGCTTTCTTT
CAWILGTEAFF
>.|.|TRBJ2-3|TRBV5-1
TGCGCCAGCGCGTCGGGGTACAGCACAGATACGCAGTATTTT
CASASGYSTDTQYF
>.|.|TRBJ1-5|TRBV21-1
TGTGCCAGCCTTACCGGGACACCTATTAACAATCAGCCCCAGCATTTT
CASLTGTPINNQPQHF
>once|TRBD2|TRBJ2-7|TRBV6-2/TRBV6-3
TGTGCCAGCAGTAAAAGCGGGAGAAGGTACGAGCAGTACTTC
CASSKSGRRYEQYF
>.|.|TRBJ2-3|TRBV5-1
TGCGCCAGCAGCTCCCGGGACAGCACAGATACGCAGTATTTT
CASSSRDSTDTQYF
>.|.|TRBJ1-5|TRBV21-1
TGTGCCAGCAGACTCGATCAGGGGACCGCGAATCAGCCCCAGCATTTT
CASRLDQGTANQPQHF
>.|TRBD1|TRBJ2-6|TRBV19
TGTGCCAGTACCGACAGGGGGCTTCCTGGGGCCAACGTCCTGACTTTC
CASTDRGLPGANVLTF
>.|TRBD1|TRBJ1-1|TRBV10-2
TGCGCCAGCAGAGACGGACCGGGACAGGGGGGCACTGAAGCTTTCTTT
CASRDGPGQGGTEAFF
>.|.|TRBJ2-6|TRBV28
TGTGCCAGCAGTTTAGATCCTACCGGGACCTCCTCTTCTGGGGCCAACGTCCTGACTTTC
CASSLDPTGTSSSGANVLTF
>.|.|TRBJ2-5|TRBV3-1/TRBV3-2
TGTGCCAGCAGCCAAGATCCGATGGGGCGAGAGACCCAGTACTTC
CASSQDPMGRETQYF
>.|TRBD1|TRBJ1-5|TRBV9
TGTGCCAGCAGTTCCCAGGGGGCCGCAGGTCAGCCCCAGCATTTT
CASSSQGAAGQPQHF
>.|TRBD2|TRBJ2-3|TRBV28
TGTGCCAGCAGTTTACGAAGACCGGGACTAGCGGGAGGGCGGGGCACAGATACGCAGTATTTT
CASSLRRPGLAGGRGTDTQYF
>few|TRBD1|TRBJ1-2|TRBV11-2
TGTGCCAGCAGCTTCTCTACAGGGGAATATGGCTACACCTTC
CASSFSTGEYGYTF
>.|.|TRBJ1-4|TRBV4-2
TGTGCCAGCAGCCGAAATTGGGCCGACGGAGAAAAACTGTTTTTT
CASSRNWADGEKLFF
>.|.|TRBJ2-5|TRBV19
TGTGCCAGTGCTCCGGGCCAAGAGACCCAGTACTTC
CASAPGQETQYF
>.|TRBD2|TRBJ2-2|TRBV5-5
TGTGCCAGCAGCCTAAGCGGGAGGGCTGCCGGGGAGCTGTTTTTT
CASSLSGRAAGELFF
>many|TRBD2|TRBJ2-1|TRBV27
TGTGCCAGCAGTTTCGGACTAGCGGGAGACAATGAGCAGTTCTTC
CASSFGLAGDNEQFF
>.|.|TRBJ2-3|TRBV11-2
TGTGCCGGAAGTGGGGGGCTGGCGACAGATACGCAGTATTTT
CAGSGGLATDTQYF
>few|TRBD1|TRBJ1-1|TRBV18
TGTGCCAGCTCACCATCCGGACAGGGGTTCACTGAAGCTTTCTTT
CASSPSGQGFTEAFF
>.|.|TRBJ1-1|TRBV28
TGTGCCAGCAGTTTCCCCTTGGTACGGAACACTGAAGCTTTCTTT
CASSFPLVRNTEAFF
>.|TRBD1|TRBJ2-7|TRBV6-1
TGTGCCAGCAGTGAGGGACAGGGAGGGCGGTACGAGCAGTACTTC
CASSEGQGGRYEQYF
>.|.|TRBJ2-5|TRBV2
TGTGCCAGCAGTGAAGTCCAGGGTTTTGGGACCCAGTACTTC
CASSEVQGFGTQYF
>.|TRBD2|TRBJ2-7|TRBV19
TGTGCCAGTAGTATAGCTAGCGGGAGTTTCTACGAGCAGTACTTC
CASSIASGSFYEQYF
>.|TRBD1|TRBJ1-1|TRBV7-9
TGTGCCAGCAGCCGGGACAGACTAATGAACACTGAAGCTTTCTTT
CASSRDRLMNTEAFF
>.|TRBD1|TRBJ2-1|TRBV18
TGTGCCAGCTCATCCGCGGGACAGGGGTATTTAACGAATGAGCAGTTCTTC
CASSSAGQGYLTNEQFF
>.|.|TRBJ1-6|TRBV15
TGTGCCACCAGCAGAGATCAGGGGATGAATTCACCCCTCCACTTT
CATSRDQGMNSPLHF
>once|.|TRBJ2-7|TRBV15
TGTGCCACCAGCAGAGATTCGACAGACCCAAGGGACTTC
CATSRDSTDPRDF
>.|.|TRBJ1-4|TRBV12-3/TRBV12-4
TGTGCCAGCAGTCAGGGAGCTAATGAAAAACTGTTTTTT
CASSQGANEKLFF
>.|.|TRBJ1-5|TRBV6-5
TGTGCCAGCAGTATCAACGGGGGCAATCAGCCCCAGCATTTT
CASSINGGNQPQHF
>.|.|TRBJ2-5|TRBV5-1
TGCGCCAGCAGCTCCTTAGCGGCAGAGACCCAGTACTTC
CASSSLAAETQYF
>.|.|TRBJ2-7|TRBV5-4
TGTGCCAGCAGCTTCATGGGAACGGTCGAGCAGTACTTC
CASSFMGTVEQYF
>.|TRBD1|TRBJ1-2|TRBV6-5
TGTGCCAGCAGTCAACAGGGGTCCTCTACAAGCTACACCTTC
CASSQQGSSTSYTF
>.|.|TRBJ2-1|TRBV5-3
TGTGCCAGAAGCTTAAAATTACGGGGCAATGAGCAGTTCTTC
CARSLKLRGNEQFF
>.|.|TRBJ1-2|TRBV2
TGTGCCAGCAGTGTCCAGCCGGGATGGGACTACACCTTC
CASSVQPGWDYTF
>.|.|TRBJ2-7|TRBV11-2
TGTGCCAGCAGCCCCATAGCGTACAGGGATACCTACGAGCAGTACTTC
CASSPIAYRDTYEQYF
>few|TRBD2|TRBJ2-1|TRBV7-8
TGTGCCAGCACGTCGCGCGGGAGGTCAAATGAGCAGTTCTTC
CASTSRGRSNEQFF
>.|.|TRBJ2-5|TRBV25-1
TGTGCCAGCAGTCGTGGCGGGGACCAAGAGACCCAGTACTTC
CASSRGGDQETQYF
>once|.|TRBJ2-5|TRBV4-1
TGCGCCAGCAGCCAAGAGAGACAGCTCCAAGAGACCCAGTACTTC
CASSQERQLQETQYF